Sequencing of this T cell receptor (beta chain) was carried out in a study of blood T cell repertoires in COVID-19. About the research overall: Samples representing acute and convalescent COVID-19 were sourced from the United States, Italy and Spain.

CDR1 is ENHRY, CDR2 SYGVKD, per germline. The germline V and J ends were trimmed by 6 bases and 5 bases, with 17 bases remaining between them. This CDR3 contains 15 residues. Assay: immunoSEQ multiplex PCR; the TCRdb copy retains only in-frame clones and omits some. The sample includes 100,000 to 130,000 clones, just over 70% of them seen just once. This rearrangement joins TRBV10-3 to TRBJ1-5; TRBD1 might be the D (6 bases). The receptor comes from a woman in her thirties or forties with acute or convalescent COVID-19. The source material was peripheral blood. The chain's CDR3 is CAIREGSGQHQPQHF. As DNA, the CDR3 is TGTGCCATCAGGGAGGGGTCGGGACAACATCAGCCCCAGCATTTT.